This TCR beta chain was captured by sequencing in a study of cytomegalovirus exposure and HLA in healthy donors. Study details: The early release's HLA-typed donors yielded approximately 81 million unique TCRs. Study-wide points: Donor immune exposure was known only as CMV serostatus. What TCR beta sequences reportedly achieved was accurate prediction of HLA-A and HLA-B alleles in most subjects.

PCR employed 60 Vbeta and 13 Jbeta primers. Here immunoSEQ multiplex PCR was the method, and the copy in TCRdb shows in-frame clones only, minus some. The sample lists tens of thousands of clones, approximately 78% seen once, with around 3.3% in the top ten. The germline V gene has CDR1 SGHRS and CDR2 YFSETQ. With V trimmed by 3 bases and J by 5 bases, 10 bases remained unmatched. CDR3 length: 15 amino acids. As concerns this clone: The antigen is unknown.

These donors counted as nominally healthy when sampled, but unrecorded immune exposures were likely. Source material: PBMCs. This chain links TRBV5-1 with TRBJ2-5, with 7 bases that match TRBD2. The receptor was derived from a woman younger than 45 in good health and CMV-seronegative. CDR3 in DNA: TGCGCCAGCAGCTACCAGTCCAGCGGGATGGAGACCCAGTACTTC. This encodes CASSYQSSGMETQYF.